One and the same sample provided the 3 T cell receptor beta chains below, sequenced in a study of tumor-infiltrating lymphocytes in oesophageal squamous cell carcinoma. TCRdb called the reads again in MiXCR, with one record for every CDR3 protein. The sample includes 9,500 to 14,000 distinct CDR3 sequences, around 50% of them seen just once. The sequenced material came from blood. These receptors came from a female donor with esophageal squamous cell carcinoma.

The chain combines TRBV7-2 with TRBJ1-4; 9 bases agree with TRBD1. The CDR3 has 15 amino acids. Germline values: CDR1 SGHTA, CDR2 FQGNSA. V was clipped by 5 bases and J by 5 bases; unmatched bases: 6. The CDR3 DNA is TGTGCCAGCAGCCGGGGACAGGGAGGGAATGAAAAACTGTTTTTT. This gives the protein CASSRGQGGNEKLFF.

The V call is TRBV10-3, the J call TRBJ1-5, with D possibly being TRBD1 (6 bases). The V end was cut by 6 bases, the J end by 4 bases, with 16 bases between. CDR1 ENHRY and CDR2 SYGVKD come from the germline V gene. This CDR3 region has 15 residues. The CDR3 region is CAISERGAENQPQHF. In DNA, the CDR3 is TGTGCCATCAGCGAGCGGGGGGCCGAGAATCAGCCCCAGCATTTT.

V usage is TRBV19 and J usage is TRBJ2-3; D is perhaps TRBD1 (6 bases). Deletions cut 7 bases from V and 1 base from J, with 12 bases between. From germline, CDR1 is LNHDA and CDR2 SQIVND (reference sequence). The CDR3 consists of 14 residues. The DNA for the CDR3 is TGTGCCAGTACGAGGGGGATGGGCACAGATACGCAGTATTTT. Its translation: CASTRGMGTDTQYF.